This T cell receptor (beta chain) was documented in a study of blood T cell repertoires in COVID-19. About the study: Donors in the United States, Italy and Spain gave samples during acute or convalescent COVID-19. The cDNA or gDNA used as material had been derived from T cells, B-cell-depleted T cells, or PBMCs.

The method was immunoSEQ multiplex PCR; TCRdb's version includes in-frame clones alone and lacks a portion of them. The table lists roughly 150,000 clones, approximately 84% of them singletons. From germline, CDR1 is SGHVS and CDR2 FQNEAQ. J was trimmed by 7 bases and V by 5 bases; bases with no gene match: 9. The CDR3 runs 14 residues. The receptor's source is a man in his forties or fifties in a cohort exposed to, infected with or recovered from COVID-19 (not recorded which). The sample comprised PBMCs or T cells enriched from blood (not recorded which). This rearrangement joins TRBV7-8 to TRBJ2-7; 9 bases map to TRBD1. CDR3 nucleotides: TGTGCCAGCAGCGATACAGGGGGCGCGGAAGAGCAGTACTTC. Protein: CASSDTGGAEEQYF.